What follows are 32 T cell receptor beta chains derived from one specimen sequenced in a study of cytomegalovirus exposure and HLA in healthy donors. In the PCR, 60 Vbeta and 13 Jbeta primers were used. The assay was immunoSEQ multiplex PCR, and TCRdb's table has in-frame clones only and misses some. Its table records 150,000 to 200,000 clones. Sequenced: PBMCs. The receptors derive from a woman aged 18 to 35 in good health and CMV-seropositive.

The chain couples TRBV30 to TRBJ1-1; D not resolved. V was shortened by 2 bases and J by 7 bases, with 8 bases between the two germline ends. This CDR3 has 11 residues. Germline-derived CDR1 and CDR2 are GTSNPN and SVGIG (reference sequence). The CDR3 DNA follows: TGTGCCTGGAGTCTAAGAGATGAAGCTTTCTTT. Protein: CAWSLRDEAFF.

The chain joins TRBV2 to TRBJ1-1, with D maybe TRBD1 (5 bases). The CDR3 sequence is 15 residues long. CDR1 is SNHLY and CDR2 is FYNNEI in the germline V gene. The V gene lost 2 bases and the J gene lost 1 base, with 11 bases spanning the gap. CDR3 sequence (DNA): TGTGCCAGCAGTGAAAGGGGAAGTTGGAACACTGAAGCTTTCTTT. Its translation: CASSERGSWNTEAFF.

This chain uses TRBV27 with TRBJ1-1; TRBD1 is a possible D gene (6 bases). Germline CDR1 MNHEY, CDR2 SMNVEV (reference sequence). V dropped 6 bases and J dropped 2 bases, with 16 bases sitting between them. The CDR3 loop spans 15 amino acids. The CDR3: CASRRQGGRNTEAFF. In DNA, the CDR3 is TGTGCCAGCAGGCGCCAAGGGGGAAGAAACACTGAAGCTTTCTTT.

This rearrangement joins TRBV7-3 to TRBJ1-6, with 9 bases that match TRBD1. V dropped 4 bases and J dropped 7; count of bases not matched to a gene: 14. The CDR3 runs 18 residues. CDR1 is SGHTA, CDR2 FQGTGA, per germline. The CDR3 here is CASSSPRKGDRENSPLHF. The CDR3 DNA is TGTGCCAGCAGCTCTCCTCGTAAGGGGGACAGGGAAAATTCACCCCTCCACTTT.

The chain is built from TRBV2 and TRBJ2-7; 9 bases align to TRBD1. J was trimmed by 4 bases and V by 7 bases; bases with no gene match: 8. This CDR3 region has 14 residues. Per germline, CDR1 SNHLY and CDR2 FYNNEI. The CDR3 sequence is CASIWDRVTYEQYF. CDR3 coding DNA: TGTGCCAGCATTTGGGACAGGGTGACATACGAGCAGTACTTC.

The chain couples TRBV6-5 to TRBJ2-3, with 9 nucleotides matching TRBD2. This CDR3 contains 14 residues. The V segment lost 6 bases and the J segment 4 bases; nucleotides outside the gene matches: 5. Germline V gives CDR1 MNHEY, CDR2 SVGAGI. This CDR3 is CASSRGRAADTQYF. DNA of the CDR3: TGTGCCAGCAGCCGCGGGAGGGCGGCAGATACGCAGTATTTT.

This chain connects TRBV7-9 to TRBJ1-1; tentatively, D is TRBD1 (6 bases). This CDR3 has 15 amino acids. The V gene lost 3 bases and the J gene lost 0 bases, with 11 bases spanning the gap. From germline, CDR1 is SEHNR and CDR2 FQNEAQ (reference sequence). The CDR3 DNA is TGTGCCAGCAGCTTCATGACAGGAATGAACACTGAAGCTTTCTTT. Its translation is CASSFMTGMNTEAFF.

The chain employs TRBV5-1 and TRBJ2-7, with a possible D match to TRBD2 (6 bases). This CDR3 spans 12 amino acids. Germline CDR1 and CDR2: SGHRS and YFSETQ. Trimming cost V 0 bases and J 9 bases, with 10 bases left between them. The CDR3, as DNA: TGCGCCAGCAGCTTGGCGCCCGGGGGGCAGTACTTC. Protein product: CASSLAPGGQYF.

The chain links TRBV7-6 to TRBJ1-3; 8 positions agree with TRBD1. V shed 5 bases, J shed 3 bases, and the junction held 3 bases outside the gene matches. Germline V CDR1 and CDR2: SGHVS, FNYEAQ. The CDR3 is 14 amino acids. Here the CDR3 DNA reads TGTGCCAGCAGCCCAGGGGGCTATGGAAACACCATATATTTT. This encodes CASSPGGYGNTIYF.

The J gene is TRBJ2-2, the V gene TRBV7-2; D may be TRBD2 (6 bases). CDR3 length: 15 amino acids. Per the germline V gene, CDR1 is SGHTA and CDR2 is FQGNSA. Deletions cut 2 bases from V and 6 bases from J, with 13 bases between. The CDR3 region has the DNA TGTGCCAGCAGCTTAATCGGGGGTGGGCCCGGGGAGCTGTTTTTT. It codes for CASSLIGGGPGELFF.

The rearrangement uses TRBV6-6 and TRBJ2-5, with 9 nucleotides matching TRBD2. The J call is uncertain, as TRBJ2-7 better fits the DNA end. CDR1 is MNHNY and CDR2 is SVGAGI in the germline V gene (reference sequence). This CDR3 comprises 14 residues. The CDR3 bases are TGTGCCAGCAGAAGCGGGGGGAGCTCCTACGAGCAGTACTTC. Translated: CASRSGGSSYEQYF.

This rearrangement joins TRBV19 to TRBJ1-1; 7 bases line up with TRBD1. CDR1 LNHDA and CDR2 SQIVND come from the germline V gene (reference sequence). This CDR3 is built from 13 residues. The J segment lost 5 bases and the V segment lost 6 bases, leaving 6 bases of the junction unmatched. The CDR3 nucleotides are TGTGCCAGTAGCCTCACAGGGGTGACTGAAGCTTTCTTT. It specifies CASSLTGVTEAFF.

This chain connects TRBV4-2 to TRBJ1-1, with a tentative D call TRBD1 (6 bases). V gave up 0 bases and J gave up 5 bases, with 13 bases separating them. Germline V gene data show CDR1 as LGHNA and CDR2 as YNFKEQ. The CDR3 sequence is 15 residues long. For the CDR3, the DNA is TGTGCCAGCAGCCAAGAAGGGGCAGGGGAAACTGAAGCTTTCTTT. Its protein product is CASSQEGAGETEAFF.

This chain joins TRBV5-1 and TRBJ2-5; tentative D call: TRBD2 (7 bases). V dropped 6 bases and J dropped 6 bases, with 21 bases sitting between them. The CDR3 loop spans 15 amino acids. Germline values: CDR1 SGHRS, CDR2 YFSETQ. The DNA of the CDR3 is TGCGCCAGCATCAATGGGGGGGGGCAGGACAAGACCCAGTACTTC. Its protein product is CASINGGGQDKTQYF.

This chain links TRBV29-1 with TRBJ1-2; D ambiguous. V was pared by 6 bases and J by 2 bases, with 13 bases between. The CDR3 is made up of 13 amino acids. Germline V gives CDR1 SQVTM, CDR2 ANQGSEA. As DNA, the CDR3 is TGCAGCGTCATACACCCGAACAACTATGGCTACACCTTC. Translating it yields CSVIHPNNYGYTF.

V is TRBV4-2 and J is TRBJ1-2, with a possible D match to TRBD1 (6 bases). The germline V and J ends were trimmed by 1 base and 7 bases, with 10 bases remaining between them. The CDR3 contains 13 residues. CDR1 LGHNA and CDR2 YNFKEQ come from the germline V gene. The CDR3, as DNA: TGTGCCAGCAGCCAAGGACAGGAGCTTGGCTACACCTTC. This gives the protein CASSQGQELGYTF.

The CDR3, as DNA: TGTGCCAGCCGTGGGGGACTAGCGGGAGTATGGGAGCAGTTCTTC. It encodes CASRGGLAGVWEQFF. The chain combines TRBV25-1 with TRBJ2-1, with TRBD2 matching over 14 bases. V lost 8 bases to trimming and J lost 10 bases; unmatched junction nucleotides: 10. The CDR3 totals 15 residues. The germline V gene has CDR1 MGHDK and CDR2 SYGVNS.

The chain uses TRBV6-5 and TRBJ2-1; TRBD1 aligns across 9 bases. The CDR3 contains 15 residues. Looked up from germline, CDR1 is MNHEY and CDR2 is SVGAGI. V dropped 6 bases and J dropped 7; count of bases not matched to a gene: 10. CDR3 residues: CASRSGQGLINEQFF. DNA of the CDR3: TGTGCCAGCAGGTCCGGACAGGGGTTAATAAATGAGCAGTTCTTC.

The chain recombines TRBV30 with TRBJ2-7; D is unresolved. The germline V gene encodes CDR1 GTSNPN and CDR2 SVGIG (reference sequence). With 0 bases removed from V and 2 bases from J, the gap between germline ends came to 8 bases. The CDR3 sequence is 13 residues long. CDR3 residues: CAWSVGRTYEQYF. CDR3 DNA: TGTGCCTGGAGTGTGGGCAGGACCTACGAGCAGTACTTC.

Written as DNA, the CDR3 is TGCAGCGTTGGGACAGTTATGAACACTGAAGCTTTCTTT. Encoded protein: CSVGTVMNTEAFF. The rearrangement joins TRBV29-1 to TRBJ1-1; D possibly corresponds to TRBD1 (6 bases). The CDR3 is made up of 13 amino acids. The V and J ends lost 4 bases and 0 bases respectively, with 9 bases between them. CDR1 and CDR2 (germline): SQVTM, ANQGSEA.

The rearrangement joins TRBV7-9 to TRBJ2-7; TRBD2 agrees at 9 bases. Unmatched junction bases numbered 9, after V lost 4 bases and J lost 2 bases. Germline V lookup: CDR1 SEHNR, CDR2 FQNEAQ (reference sequence). The CDR3 runs 16 residues. The CDR3 sequence: CASSSETSGPTYEQYF. The DNA for the CDR3 is TGTGCCAGCAGCTCGGAGACTAGCGGACCAACCTACGAGCAGTACTTC.

The CDR3 nucleotides read TGTGCCAGCACCACCCCGGGGACCCAGTACTTC. Its protein product is CASTTPGTQYF. This rearrangement joins TRBV28 to TRBJ2-5; no firm D call. V was trimmed by 7 bases and J by 7 bases, leaving 10 bases between them. The CDR3 is 11 amino acids. Germline CDR1 reads MDHEN; CDR2 reads SYDVKM.

CDR3 DNA sequence: TGCGCCAGCAGTCGAGAGTTCCAAGAGACCCAGTACTTC. Its protein product is CASSREFQETQYF. The V call is TRBV5-1, the J call TRBJ2-5; D gene ambiguous. Between the trimmed V and J ends, which lost 5 bases and 1 base, there was a span of 9 bases. CDR3 length: 13 residues. CDR1 and CDR2 from the germline V gene are SGHRS and YFSETQ.

V usage is TRBV9 and J usage is TRBJ2-7; D possibly corresponds to TRBD2 (5 bases). Trimming left V 0 bases short and J 3 bases short, with 10 bases between. The CDR3 has 14 residues. In germline, CDR1 is SGDLS, CDR2 YYNGEE. The CDR3 sequence is CASSVGGDYYEQYF. In DNA form, the CDR3 reads TGTGCCAGCAGCGTAGGCGGAGACTACTACGAGCAGTACTTC.

The genes are TRBV7-9 and TRBJ2-2; a possible D gene is TRBD1 (5 bases). CDR1 and CDR2 from the germline V gene are SEHNR and FQNEAQ (reference sequence). V was cut by 0 bases and J by 4 bases, with 9 bases left in between. This CDR3 comprises 15 residues. DNA for the CDR3: TGTGCCAGCAGCTTAGCGGTAACAGGCACCGGGGAGCTGTTTTTT. It codes for CASSLAVTGTGELFF.

The chain links TRBV19 to TRBJ1-4; the match to TRBD1 covers 8 bases. The ends lost 5 bases at V and 7 bases at J; junction bases unmatched: 21. This CDR3 has 19 amino acids. Germline V gene lookup returns CDR1 LNHDA and CDR2 SQIVND (reference sequence). CDR3 residues: CASSSALTGTGLIVEKLFF. The CDR3 nucleotides read TGTGCCAGTAGTTCAGCCCTAACCGGGACAGGCCTAATTGTTGAAAAACTGTTTTTT.

The chain employs TRBV9 and TRBJ1-2; the D is unclear. Germline V gives CDR1 SGDLS, CDR2 YYNGEE. Between the trimmed V and J ends, which lost 3 bases and 1 base, there was a span of 7 bases. The CDR3 contains 13 residues. The CDR3 is CASSASVNYGYTF. The CDR3 nucleotides are TGTGCCAGCAGCGCCTCAGTTAACTATGGCTACACCTTC.

The V and J genes are TRBV5-1 and TRBJ2-3; 7 bases match TRBD2. Germline CDR1 is SGHRS and CDR2 is YFSETQ. Germline trimming cut 0 bases from V and 1 base from J; bases unmatched to any gene: 8. The CDR3 is 17 residues long. The CDR3 sequence: CASSLARLAGGTDTQYF. As DNA, the CDR3 is TGCGCCAGCAGCTTGGCCAGACTAGCAGGAGGCACAGATACGCAGTATTTT.

The genes are TRBV19 and TRBJ2-5, with TRBD1 matching over 7 bases. Germline CDR1 LNHDA, CDR2 SQIVND (reference sequence). The V and J ends lost 5 bases and 0 bases, in that order; junction bases with no gene match: 0. The CDR3 extends over 13 amino acids. DNA for the CDR3: TGTGCCAGTAGTGGACAGGACCAAGAGACCCAGTACTTC. Translating gives CASSGQDQETQYF.

This sequence joins TRBV6-1 and TRBJ2-3; 7 bases agree with TRBD1. Germline V gene data show CDR1 as MNHNS and CDR2 as SASEGT. The CDR3 has 15 residues. V was pared by 6 bases and J by 4 bases, with 10 bases of the junction left unmatched. CDR3 region: CASRRQGWGADTQYF. The DNA for the CDR3 is TGTGCCAGCAGGCGACAGGGCTGGGGCGCAGATACGCAGTATTTT.

J is TRBJ2-5 and V is TRBV5-6; tentative D call: TRBD1 (6 bases). V was shortened by 2 bases and J by 9 bases, with 17 bases between the two germline ends. Germline CDR1 is SGHDT and CDR2 is YYEEEE. The CDR3 is made up of 14 amino acids. The CDR3 sequence: CASSFPGATPAQYF. CDR3 nucleotides: TGTGCCAGCAGCTTTCCAGGGGCCACACCGGCCCAGTACTTC.

The chain has TRBV2 and TRBJ1-1; 7 positions agree with TRBD1. CDR1 is SNHLY and CDR2 is FYNNEI in the germline V gene. The J segment lost 6 bases and the V segment lost 6 bases, leaving 4 bases of the junction unmatched. The CDR3 runs to 12 residues. CDR3 in DNA: TGTGCCAGCAGGAGACAGGGCGCTGAAGCTTTCTTT. Translated, it gives CASRRQGAEAFF.